The rows below give T cell receptor beta chains drawn from one sample of a study of CXCR3-negative and CXCR3-positive naive CD8 T cells. TCRdb reworked the 5' RACE reads into one entry per CDR3 protein, no DNA. In total, the table holds approximately 100,000 distinct CDR3 sequences. Sequenced material: naive CXCR3+ CD8+ T cells from blood. All receptors derive from a human donor in good health. Some clones in this sample may be carry-over from other donors' samples. Each CDR3 is given with its conserved first and last residue. Each record gives: J gene, V gene, CDR3 protein.

j_call: TRBJ1-1
v_call: TRBV5-1
cdr3_aa: CASSPHRENTEAFF

j_call: TRBJ2-3
v_call: TRBV5-1
cdr3_aa: CASSLESRRTDTQYF

j_call: TRBJ2-1
v_call: TRBV12-5
cdr3_aa: CASGPGNRQLYNEQFF

j_call: TRBJ2-7
v_call: TRBV7-8
cdr3_aa: CASSASGGELEQYF

j_call: TRBJ2-5
v_call: TRBV7-9
cdr3_aa: CASSQINKQVQETQYF

j_call: TRBJ1-2
v_call: TRBV20-1
cdr3_aa: CSALPGGSGYTF

j_call: TRBJ2-5
v_call: TRBV29-1
cdr3_aa: CSVDGLAGAETQYF

j_call: TRBJ2-1
v_call: TRBV7-9
cdr3_aa: CASAELGQGMDEQFF

j_call: TRBJ2-7
v_call: TRBV4-1
cdr3_aa: CASSQDSLVEQYF

j_call: TRBJ2-1
v_call: TRBV30
cdr3_aa: CACPGTAIYNEQFF

j_call: TRBJ2-2
v_call: TRBV27
cdr3_aa: CASSPTWTGELFF

j_call: TRBJ2-7
v_call: TRBV7-2
cdr3_aa: CASSLGALAGGLSYEQYF

j_call: TRBJ2-6
v_call: TRBV19
cdr3_aa: CASSITAYSGANVLTF

j_call: TRBJ1-3
v_call: TRBV6-2/TRBV6-3
cdr3_aa: CASSEQHQNSGNTIYF

j_call: TRBJ2-5
v_call: TRBV29-1
cdr3_aa: CSVDGVGWVEETQYF

j_call: TRBJ1-1
v_call: TRBV11-1
cdr3_aa: CASSLPGLLSEAFF

j_call: TRBJ2-5
v_call: TRBV6-5
cdr3_aa: CASSYSIRQTQETQYF

j_call: TRBJ2-2
v_call: TRBV7-3
cdr3_aa: CASSYRTGELFF

j_call: TRBJ2-7
v_call: TRBV5-1
cdr3_aa: CASSLAGTGGSEEQYF

j_call: TRBJ2-7
v_call: TRBV10-3
cdr3_aa: CAISDKATYEQYF

j_call: TRBJ2-7
v_call: TRBV7-9
cdr3_aa: CASSPTSSYEQYF

j_call: TRBJ2-2
v_call: TRBV24-1
cdr3_aa: CATSDFQGTANTGELFF

j_call: TRBJ2-1
v_call: TRBV20-1
cdr3_aa: CSASWDRPINEQFF

j_call: TRBJ2-5
v_call: TRBV29-1
cdr3_aa: CSVVGQGIAETQYF

j_call: TRBJ1-2
v_call: TRBV11-2
cdr3_aa: CASSWAGVSHYGYTF

j_call: TRBJ2-1
v_call: TRBV6-2/TRBV6-3
cdr3_aa: CASSSLTSSNEQFF

j_call: TRBJ2-3
v_call: TRBV29-1
cdr3_aa: CSADSMADTQYF